This TCR beta chain appears in the sequencing data of a study of technical replicates of blood from a handful of donors. V dropped 5 bases and J dropped 5; count of bases not matched to a gene: 7. The length of the CDR3 is 17 residues. Germline assignment: CDR1 SGHVS and CDR2 FQNEAQ. Produced via immunoSEQ multiplex PCR; TCRdb's table is partial and in-frame only. Of tens of thousands of clones listed, 85% to 95% are singletons. Sequencing used T cells isolated from PBMCs. The chain combines TRBV7-8 with TRBJ2-1, with 15 bases aligning to TRBD2. The sequence derives from a human donor in good health. CDR3 in DNA: TGTGCCAGCAGCCAGGGACTAGCGGGAGGAATTAACAATGAGCAGTTCTTC. It is translated as CASSQGLAGGINNEQFF.